This T cell receptor beta chain came from a study of blood T cell repertoires in COVID-19. For the study at large: The United States, Italy and Spain provided the acute and convalescent COVID-19 samples.

The junction had 3 bases not matched to a gene; V was cut back by 0 bases and J by 4 bases. This CDR3 has 17 residues. The germline CDR1 and CDR2 sequences are SGHVS and FNYEAQ. Study processing details: Estimated nucleated cell counts came from reference gene primer amplification. Produced via immunoSEQ multiplex PCR; TCRdb's table is partial and in-frame only. V and J calls and clone size are those listed in that table; D and trimming were worked out from the DNA. The sample has around 130,000 clones, 80% to 90% seen once. The chain links TRBV7-6 to TRBJ2-2; 12 nucleotides align to TRBD2. Sequencing was done on a sample of peripheral blood. The clonotype comes from a human donor in a cohort sampled during active COVID-19. Written as DNA, the CDR3 is TGTGCCAGCAGCTTAGCGGCTAGCGGGGGGGCCACCGGGGAGCTGTTTTTT. Encoded protein: CASSLAASGGATGELFF. Full variable domain (outside the CDR3, taken from reference TRBV7-6 and TRBJ2-2): GAGVSQSPRYKVTKRGQDVALRCDPISGHVSLYWYRQALGQGPEFLTYFNYEAQQDKSGLPNDRFSAERPEGSISTLTIQRTEQRDSAMYRCASSLAASGGATGELFFGEGSRLTVL.